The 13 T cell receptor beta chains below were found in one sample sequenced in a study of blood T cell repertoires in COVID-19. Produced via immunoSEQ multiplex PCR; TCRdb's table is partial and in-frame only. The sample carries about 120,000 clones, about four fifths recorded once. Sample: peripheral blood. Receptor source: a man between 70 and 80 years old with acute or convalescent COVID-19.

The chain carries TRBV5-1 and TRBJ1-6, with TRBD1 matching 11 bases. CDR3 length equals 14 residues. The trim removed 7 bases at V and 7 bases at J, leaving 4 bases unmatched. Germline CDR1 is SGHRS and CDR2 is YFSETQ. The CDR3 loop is CASSRDRGNSPLHF. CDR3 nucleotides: TGCGCCAGCTCACGGGACAGGGGGAATTCACCCCTCCACTTT.

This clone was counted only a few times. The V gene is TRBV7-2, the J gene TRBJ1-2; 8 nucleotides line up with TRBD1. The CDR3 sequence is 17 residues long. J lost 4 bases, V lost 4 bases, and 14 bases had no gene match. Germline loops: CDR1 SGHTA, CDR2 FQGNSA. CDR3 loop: CASSSKRGTGSSYGYTF. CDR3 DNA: TGTGCCAGCAGCTCCAAGAGGGGGACAGGTTCTTCCTATGGCTACACCTTC.

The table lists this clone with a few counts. The CDR3 region is CASSDTGPFYREAFF. For the CDR3, the DNA is TGTGCCAGCAGTGATACAGGACCGTTTTACCGTGAAGCTTTCTTT. The rearrangement uses TRBV25-1 and TRBJ1-1; TRBD1 might be the D (5 bases). There are 15 residues in the CDR3. Germline lookup yields CDR1 MGHDK and CDR2 SYGVNS. V lost 3 bases to trimming and J lost 7 bases, with 18 bases between them.

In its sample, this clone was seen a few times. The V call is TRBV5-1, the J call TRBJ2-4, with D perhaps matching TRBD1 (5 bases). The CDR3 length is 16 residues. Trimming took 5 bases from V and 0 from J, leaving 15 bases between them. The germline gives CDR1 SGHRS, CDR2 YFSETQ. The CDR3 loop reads CASRAGAVIAKNIQYF. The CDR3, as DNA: TGCGCCAGCAGAGCTGGGGCAGTGATAGCCAAAAACATTCAGTACTTC.

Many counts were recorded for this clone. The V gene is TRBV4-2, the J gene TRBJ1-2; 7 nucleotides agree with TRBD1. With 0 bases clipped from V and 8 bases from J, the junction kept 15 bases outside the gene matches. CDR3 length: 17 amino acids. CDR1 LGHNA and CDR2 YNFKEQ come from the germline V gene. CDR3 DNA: TGTGCCAGCAGCCAAGACGCCCTTCCCAAGGGGGCGGGCGGCTACACCTTC. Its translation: CASSQDALPKGAGGYTF.

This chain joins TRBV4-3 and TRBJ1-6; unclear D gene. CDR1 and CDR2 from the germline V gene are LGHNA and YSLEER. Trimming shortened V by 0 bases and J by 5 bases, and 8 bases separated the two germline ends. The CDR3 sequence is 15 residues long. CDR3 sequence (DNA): TGCGCCAGCAGCCAAGATACCCGAGATAATTCACCCCTCCACTTT. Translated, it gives CASSQDTRDNSPLHF.

CDR3: CASSPHGQGAIGELFF. The CDR3 DNA is TGCGCCAGCAGCCCCCACGGACAGGGGGCCATCGGGGAGCTGTTTTTT. The chain is built from TRBV4-1 and TRBJ2-2, with TRBD1 matching over 11 bases. CDR3 length equals 16 residues. After removal of 4 bases from V and 7 bases from J, the junction contained 8 bases not matched to a gene. Germline V gene data show CDR1 as MGHRA and CDR2 as YSYEKL.

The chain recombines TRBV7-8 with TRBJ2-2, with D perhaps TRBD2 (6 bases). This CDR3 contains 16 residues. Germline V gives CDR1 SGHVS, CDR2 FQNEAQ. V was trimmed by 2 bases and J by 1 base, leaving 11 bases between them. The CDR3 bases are TGTGCCAGCAGCTTAAAGTGGGGACTGAACACCGGGGAGCTGTTTTTT. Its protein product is CASSLKWGLNTGELFF.

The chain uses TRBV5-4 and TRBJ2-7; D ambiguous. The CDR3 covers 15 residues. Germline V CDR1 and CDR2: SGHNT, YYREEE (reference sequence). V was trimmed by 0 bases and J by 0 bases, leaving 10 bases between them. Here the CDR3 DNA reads TGTGCCAGCAGCTTGGGAGGTTCTCTCTCCTACGAGCAGTACTTC. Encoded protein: CASSLGGSLSYEQYF.

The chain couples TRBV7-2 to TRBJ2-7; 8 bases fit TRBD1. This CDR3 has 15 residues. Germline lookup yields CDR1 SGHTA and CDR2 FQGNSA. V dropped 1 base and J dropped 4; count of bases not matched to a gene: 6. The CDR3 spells CASSLGTGNWYEQYF. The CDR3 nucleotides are TGTGCCAGCAGCTTAGGGACAGGGAATTGGTACGAGCAGTACTTC.

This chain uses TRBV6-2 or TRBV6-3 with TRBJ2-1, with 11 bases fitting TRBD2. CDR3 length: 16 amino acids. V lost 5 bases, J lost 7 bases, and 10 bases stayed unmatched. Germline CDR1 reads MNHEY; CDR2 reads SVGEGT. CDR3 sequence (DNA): TGTGCCAGCAGTGACCCCGGGACTAGCGGATTGAATGAGCAGTTCTTC. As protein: CASSDPGTSGLNEQFF.

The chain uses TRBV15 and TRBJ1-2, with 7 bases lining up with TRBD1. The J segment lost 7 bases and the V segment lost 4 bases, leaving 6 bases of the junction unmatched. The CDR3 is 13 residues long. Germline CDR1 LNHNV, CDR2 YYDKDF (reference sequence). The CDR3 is CATSIQGGFGYTF. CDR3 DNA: TGTGCCACCAGCATCCAGGGGGGTTTTGGCTACACCTTC.

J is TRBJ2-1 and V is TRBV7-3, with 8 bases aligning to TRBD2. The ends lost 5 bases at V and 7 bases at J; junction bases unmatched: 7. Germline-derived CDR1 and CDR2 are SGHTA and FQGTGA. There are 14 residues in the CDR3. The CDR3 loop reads CASSAGTSWNEQFF. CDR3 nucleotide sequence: TGTGCCAGCAGCGCAGGGACTAGTTGGAATGAGCAGTTCTTC.